The entry below describes one T cell receptor (beta chain). Its antigen is not known. It was with 60 Vbeta and 13 Jbeta primers that the PCR ran. The data were produced by immunoSEQ multiplex PCR, yet TCRdb's version contains in-frame clones alone and is incomplete. The sample lists around 100,000 clones, approximately 81% seen once, with roughly 3.9% in the top ten. The sample belongs to a study of cytomegalovirus exposure and HLA in healthy donors. Study conclusions and caveats: Specific recognition of CMV antigens was confirmed in vitro for a few chains (all CMV-associated). Productive rates of about 87% or about 30% were seen for most TCR beta V segments in an earlier analysis. There were over 150 TCR beta chains listed as cytomegalovirus-associated. Accurate HLA-A and HLA-B prediction from TCR beta sequences was reported for most subjects.

V dropped 8 bases and J dropped 3 bases, with 14 bases sitting between them. Germline CDR1 MDHEN, CDR2 SYDVKM. CDR3 size: 13 residues. The origin of this receptor is a woman in her forties in good health and CMV-seropositive. Sequenced material: PBMCs. The genes are TRBV28 and TRBJ2-7, with D maybe TRBD2 (5 bases). CDR3 residues: CASHESGSYEQYF. The CDR3 DNA follows: TGTGCCAGCCACGAGAGTGGGAGCTACGAGCAGTACTTC.